This paragraph reports one T cell receptor beta chain. Its antigen is as yet unknown. The record originates from a study of vaccination and CD4 T cells after COVID-19. Overall study: The study enrolled six male and four female convalescents, two of whom were Hispanic. Post-vaccine sampling followed dose two by a median approximately 74 days (range 14 to 241).

Described treatment: approximately nine-day PBMC culture with coronavirus spike peptide pools or control peptides (ViraFEST assay). After expanding antigen-specific T cells with peptide pools, ViraFEST sequenced their TCRs. The Oncomine TCR Beta short-read assay generated sequence data from the DNA of cultured CD4+ T cells. TCRdb ran MiXCR on the PCR reads and lists one entry per CDR3 protein. The profile shows 15,000 to 16,000 distinct CDR3 sequences, 50% to 55% of them singletons. Sample: CD4+ T cells from blood, cultured in vitro. The source of this sequence is a human donor who had recovered from COVID-19.

The CDR3 bases are TGCGCCAGCAGCTTTCAAGAGACCCAGTACTTC. It translates to CASSFQETQYF. The V call is TRBV5-1, the J call TRBJ2-5; no clear D gene. V was pared by 2 bases and J by 2 bases, with 1 base between. This CDR3 region has 11 residues. The germline V gene has CDR1 SGHRS and CDR2 YFSETQ.